One and the same sample provided the 23 T cell receptor beta chains below, sequenced in a study of CD8+ T cells in alopecia areata. This sample's treatment: oral pan-JAK inhibitor, 5-10 mg twice daily. Patients with alopecia areata provided lesional scalp punch biopsies as well as peripheral blood. Following RNA extraction, reverse transcription yielded cDNA that acted as the sequencing template. Repertoires were generated with immunoSEQ multiplex PCR, while TCRdb's copy carries only in-frame clones and drops some. The repertoire has some 4,800 clones, approximately 90% of them found once; the top ten carry approximately 21%. The sample was skin, taken at week 4, from a patient treated with tofacitinib. These receptor sequences come from a human donor with alopecia areata.

In its sample, this clone was seen once. For the CDR3, the DNA is TGTGCCAGTAGCGACAGGCTACATTCACCCCTCCACTTT. It yields the protein CASSDRLHSPLHF. V and J are TRBV19 and TRBJ1-6; possibly TRBD1 for D (6 bases). Germline V lookup: CDR1 LNHDA, CDR2 SQIVND (reference sequence). The V and J ends lost 6 bases and 8 bases respectively, with 11 bases between them. The CDR3 consists of 13 residues.

The chain carries TRBV10-3 and TRBJ2-5, with 7 bases fitting TRBD1. The J segment lost 2 bases and the V segment lost 10 bases, leaving 4 bases of the junction unmatched. The CDR3 runs 12 residues. Germline lookup yields CDR1 ENHRY and CDR2 SYGVKD. CDR3 bases: TGTGCCACCCAGGGACAGCAAGAGACCCAGTACTTC. Protein product: CATQGQQETQYF.

V gene TRBV5-6 combines with J gene TRBJ1-5, with D tentatively TRBD1 (6 bases). This CDR3 contains 14 residues. V was shortened by 3 bases and J by 2 bases, with 9 bases between the two germline ends. Germline V lookup: CDR1 SGHDT, CDR2 YYEEEE. CDR3 region: CASSSRTGNQPQHF. DNA of the CDR3: TGTGCCAGCAGCTCGCGGACAGGCAATCAGCCCCAGCATTTT.

The chain uses TRBV2 and TRBJ2-5, with 11 bases identical to TRBD2. Trimming cost V 1 base and J 7 bases; bases outside gene matches: 8. The CDR3 covers 16 residues. The germline V gene has CDR1 SNHLY and CDR2 FYNNEI. CDR3 sequence reads: CASSEGSGGAVGTQYF. CDR3 sequence (DNA): TGTGCCAGCAGTGAAGGTAGCGGGGGGGCCGTCGGGACCCAGTACTTC.

The DNA for the CDR3 is TGTGCCAGCAGCCTTCCCGGACAGTCCTACGAGCAGTACTTC. Translated, it gives CASSLPGQSYEQYF. The rearrangement links TRBV5-6 to TRBJ2-7, with D maybe TRBD1 (6 bases). The V gene lost 4 bases and the J gene lost 1 base, with 12 bases spanning the gap. Germline V CDR1 and CDR2: SGHDT, YYEEEE. The CDR3 sequence is 14 residues long.

The chain uses TRBV6-6 and TRBJ1-5; D gene uncertain. CDR3 length equals 12 residues. Between the trimmed V and J ends, which lost 1 base and 6 bases, there was a span of 4 bases. Germline-derived CDR1 and CDR2 are MNHNY and SVGAGI (reference sequence). The CDR3 protein is CASSYFLQPQHF. The CDR3 bases are TGTGCCAGCAGTTACTTTCTTCAGCCCCAGCATTTT.

This sequence joins TRBV13 and TRBJ2-2; D remains ambiguous. The CDR3 runs to 16 residues. Germline V gives CDR1 PRHDT, CDR2 FYEKMQ (reference sequence). V lost 4 bases, J lost 5 bases, and 17 bases lay in between. CDR3 nucleotides: TGTGCCAGCAGCTCTCCCCTGGGGTTCGGGACCGGGGAGCTGTTTTTT. Protein sequence: CASSSPLGFGTGELFF.

The rearrangement uses TRBV7-2 and TRBJ1-2; 8 nucleotides line up with TRBD1. There are 13 residues in the CDR3. Germline CDR1 is SGHTA and CDR2 is FQGNSA. The ends lost 8 bases at V and 8 bases at J; junction bases unmatched: 10. The CDR3 nucleotides read TGTGCCAGCGACTCCGGACAGGGCCGGGGCTACACCTTC. It specifies CASDSGQGRGYTF.

The chain recombines TRBV15 with TRBJ1-1; D is undetermined. The CDR3 consists of 17 residues. Germline-derived CDR1 and CDR2 are LNHNV and YYDKDF (reference sequence). Trimming left V 0 bases short and J 5 bases short, with 19 bases between. The CDR3 nucleotides read TGTGCCACCAGCAGAGATCTTGAAGGGTTTCGCTCAACTGAAGCTTTCTTT. Protein product: CATSRDLEGFRSTEAFF.

J is TRBJ2-1 and V is TRBV7-2; D gene unclear. The V end was cut by 5 bases, the J end by 7 bases, with 12 bases between. The germline CDR1 and CDR2 sequences are SGHTA and FQGNSA. CDR3 length equals 13 residues. CDR3 in DNA: TGTGCCAGCAGCACACAGAGAAGGAATGAGCAGTTCTTC. It encodes CASSTQRRNEQFF.

The chain couples TRBV6-1 to TRBJ2-3; D gene unclear. Trimming took 4 bases from V and 2 from J, leaving 10 bases between them. The CDR3 is 14 amino acids. From germline, CDR1 is MNHNS and CDR2 SASEGT. CDR3 sequence (DNA): TGTGCCAGCAGTGGACCTTTCAACACAGATACGCAGTATTTT. Its translation: CASSGPFNTDTQYF.

The chain combines TRBV13 with TRBJ1-6, with D tentatively TRBD1 (6 bases). The germline gives CDR1 PRHDT, CDR2 FYEKMQ (reference sequence). This CDR3 has 15 amino acids. Trimming shortened V by 3 bases and J by 8 bases, and 14 bases separated the two germline ends. CDR3 coding DNA: TGTGCCAGCAGCTTGGGCGGACAGTCTGATTCACCCCTCCACTTT. Its protein product is CASSLGGQSDSPLHF.

This chain uses TRBV7-6 with TRBJ2-1, with D unclear. Germline loops: CDR1 SGHVS, CDR2 FNYEAQ. Trimming took 1 base from V and 7 from J, leaving 8 bases between them. The CDR3 is 13 amino acids. CDR3 sequence (DNA): TGTGCCAGCAGCTTAGAACAGCGAAATGAGCAGTTCTTC. Translation: CASSLEQRNEQFF.

The V and J genes are TRBV12-5 and TRBJ1-1; D is perhaps TRBD1 (5 bases). The CDR3 has 13 residues. V was trimmed by 6 bases and J by 1 base, leaving 9 bases between them. Germline V gene lookup returns CDR1 LGHNT and CDR2 FRNRAP. The CDR3 sequence is CASGSGQNTEAFF. The CDR3 region has the DNA TGTGCTAGTGGATCAGGACAGAACACTGAAGCTTTCTTT.

V gene TRBV4-3 combines with J gene TRBJ2-6; 7 bases line up with TRBD2. J was trimmed by 3 bases and V by 3 bases; bases with no gene match: 2. The CDR3 consists of 15 residues. Germline V gene lookup returns CDR1 LGHNA and CDR2 YSLEER. The CDR3 spells CASSQPSGGANVLTF. CDR3 DNA: TGCGCCAGCAGCCAGCCTAGCGGTGGGGCCAACGTCCTGACTTTC.

This rearrangement joins TRBV9 to TRBJ2-5, with D tentatively TRBD2 (5 bases). This CDR3 has 13 residues. Germline CDR1 reads SGDLS; CDR2 reads YYNGEE. The V end lost 7 bases, the J end lost 4 bases, and 14 bases lay between the germline ends. The CDR3 bases are TGTGCCAGCGGTCGAGGAGGCGTAGAGACCCAGTACTTC. It encodes CASGRGGVETQYF.

V usage is TRBV7-2 and J usage is TRBJ2-3, with 10 bases lining up with TRBD2. Germline assignment: CDR1 SGHTA and CDR2 FQGNSA. V was clipped by 6 bases and J by 6 bases; unmatched bases: 12. The CDR3 has 16 amino acids. CDR3 protein: CASRWSSSGGTDTQYF. CDR3 coding DNA: TGTGCCAGCAGATGGTCATCTAGCGGGGGTACGGATACGCAGTATTTT.

This clone was found a few times. The chain has TRBV19 and TRBJ1-2; TRBD1 matches at 7 bases. Germline CDR1 and CDR2: LNHDA and SQIVND (reference sequence). The ends lost 3 bases at V and 4 bases at J; junction bases unmatched: 8. The CDR3 runs to 15 residues. CDR3 bases: TGTGCCAGTAGTATGACTGGGACAGTTGGCTATGGCTACACCTTC. Amino acid sequence: CASSMTGTVGYGYTF.

The rearrangement uses TRBV29-1 and TRBJ1-2, with 7 bases identical to TRBD1. Germline trimming cut 6 bases from V and 2 bases from J; bases unmatched to any gene: 3. The CDR3 is 12 amino acids. CDR1 is SQVTM and CDR2 is ANQGSEA in the germline V gene. The chain's CDR3 is CSVATGNYGYTF. The DNA of the CDR3 is TGCAGCGTGGCGACAGGGAACTATGGCTACACCTTC.

This chain joins TRBV7-6 and TRBJ2-7; tentative D call: TRBD2 (5 bases). The V gene's germline CDR1 is SGHVS and CDR2 FNYEAQ. Deletions cut 1 base from V and 2 bases from J, with 12 bases between. The CDR3 loop spans 15 amino acids. The CDR3 here is CASSLDAGIAYEQYF. In DNA, the CDR3 is TGTGCCAGCAGCTTAGATGCGGGTATAGCCTACGAGCAGTACTTC.

The V call is TRBV14, the J call TRBJ2-7; D may be TRBD1 or TRBD2 (5 bases each). With 4 bases removed from V and 3 bases from J, the gap between germline ends came to 16 bases. In germline, CDR1 is SGHDN, CDR2 FVKESK. The CDR3 length is 15 residues. CDR3 sequence (DNA): TGTGCCAGCAGCCTGTCGTCGGGGCCCTTCTACGAGCAGTACTTC. Protein sequence: CASSLSSGPFYEQYF. The whole variable domain, filled in from reference TRBV14 and TRBJ2-7, reads EAGVTQFPSHSVIEKGQTVTLRCDPISGHDNLYWYRRVMGKEIKFLLHFVKESKQDESGMPNNRFLAERTGGTYSTLKVQPAELEDSGVYFCASSLSSGPFYEQYFGPGTRLTVT.

V and J are TRBV9 and TRBJ2-7; no definite D call. CDR3 length: 13 amino acids. Between the trimmed V and J ends, which lost 4 bases and 5 bases, there was a span of 13 bases. Germline V CDR1 and CDR2: SGDLS, YYNGEE. CDR3 region: CASSPRGRDEQYF. The DNA of the CDR3 is TGTGCCAGCAGCCCCCGAGGTCGCGACGAGCAGTACTTC. Variable domain in full (rest from reference TRBV9 and TRBJ2-7): DSGVTQTPKHLITATGQRVTLRCSPRSGDLSVYWYQQSLDQGLQFLIQYYNGEERAKGNILERFSAQQFPDLHSELNLSSLELGDSALYFCASSPRGRDEQYFGPGTRLTVT.

V and J are TRBV7-8 and TRBJ2-1, with a possible D match to TRBD2 (7 bases). The germline CDR1 and CDR2 sequences are SGHVS and FQNEAQ. V lost 5 bases, J lost 6 bases, and 11 bases lay in between. This CDR3 contains 13 residues. The CDR3 region is CASSPGGPNEQFF. The CDR3 DNA is TGTGCCAGCAGCCCCGGGGGGCCCAATGAGCAGTTCTTC.